Listed below are T cell receptor beta chains from one sample, sequenced in a study of cytomegalovirus exposure and HLA in healthy donors. The method was immunoSEQ multiplex PCR; TCRdb's version includes in-frame clones alone and lacks a portion of them. The table shows roughly 100,000 clones, with around 74% occurring only once. What was sequenced was PBMCs. These receptors were obtained from a woman aged 40 to 49 in good health and CMV-seropositive. Both conserved end residues are part of each CDR3. A D gene is named only where the DNA matches it firmly. Part of the rows lack a size; the others show once, few, many or a class for expanded clones.

>TRBJ1-4|NA|TRBV25-1|NA
TGTGCCAGCAGTGAATCCGGAACTAATGAAAAACTGTTTTTT
CASSESGTNEKLFF
>TRBJ2-7|NA|TRBV19|NA
TGTGCCAGTAGTATCGGGGGATACGAGCAGTACTTC
CASSIGGYEQYF
>TRBJ2-3|few|TRBV5-1|NA
TGCGCCAGCAGCTTGGAACGGGTCACAGATACGCAGTATTTT
CASSLERVTDTQYF
>TRBJ2-5|NA|TRBV10-3|NA
TGTGCCATCAGTGAAAGGAAGCGGGACCAAGAGACCCAGTACTTC
CAISERKRDQETQYF
>TRBJ1-1|NA|TRBV5-6|TRBD1
TGTGCCAGCAGCTTTGACAGGGAAGGTGAAGCTTTCTTT
CASSFDREGEAFF
>TRBJ1-5|NA|TRBV7-2|NA
TGTGCCAGCAGCCCCCGAGGGGGTTCTCAGCCCCAGCATTTT
CASSPRGGSQPQHF
>TRBJ1-2|few|TRBV2|NA
TGTGCCAGCAGGGGGACATTTAACTATGGCTACACCTTC
CASRGTFNYGYTF
>TRBJ1-1|NA|TRBV9|TRBD1
TGTGCCAGCAGCGTCGGGACAGGGAACACTGAAGCTTTCTTT
CASSVGTGNTEAFF
>TRBJ1-1|NA|TRBV4-2|TRBD1
TGTGCCAGCAGCCAAGGTCATGGACAGGGGGGGGAAGCTTTCTTT
CASSQGHGQGGEAFF
>TRBJ2-7|NA|TRBV11-2|TRBD1
TGTGCCAGCAGCTCCACAGGGGCGGGCTACGAGCAGTACTTC
CASSSTGAGYEQYF
>TRBJ2-1|NA|TRBV18|TRBD2
TGTGCCAGCTCACCACCGACTAGCGTTAATGAGCAGTTCTTC
CASSPPTSVNEQFF
>TRBJ2-5|few|TRBV4-1|TRBD2
TGCGCCAGCAGCCAAGTAGCGGGGGAAGAGACCCAGTACTTC
CASSQVAGEETQYF
>TRBJ2-1|NA|TRBV28|NA
TGTGCCAGCAGTTTATGGGGGGCTCTGTTCTTC
CASSLWGALFF
>TRBJ1-4|NA|TRBV9|TRBD1
TGTGCCAGCAGCGTAGGTTTGGACAGGGGGAGGAATAATGAAAAACTGTTTTTT
CASSVGLDRGRNNEKLFF
>TRBJ2-5|NA|TRBV7-6|NA
TGTGCCAGCAGCTCGGACAGTCCTCCAGAGACCCAGTACTTC
CASSSDSPPETQYF
>TRBJ2-7|NA|TRBV11-3|TRBD2
TGTGCCAGCAGCTTAGTAAGCGGGAGGCGCTACGAGCAGTACTTC
CASSLVSGRRYEQYF
>TRBJ2-7|NA|TRBV29-1|TRBD1
TGCAGCGTTGATTGGGCAGGGGGCTTGTACGAGCAGTACTTC
CSVDWAGGLYEQYF
>TRBJ2-2|NA|TRBV18|TRBD1
TGTGCCAGCTCACCGGGGATGGACAGGTCGAACACCGGGGAGCTGTTTTTT
CASSPGMDRSNTGELFF
>TRBJ1-3|NA|TRBV18|TRBD1
TGTGCCAGCTCACCCAATTCCGGGACAGGGCGTTCTGGAAACACCATATATTTT
CASSPNSGTGRSGNTIYF
>TRBJ2-7|NA|TRBV6-6|NA
TGTGCCAGCAGTTATCAGTCCTCCTACGAGCAGTACTTC
CASSYQSSYEQYF
>TRBJ1-5|NA|TRBV6-6|NA
TGTGCCAGCAGTTACGAGGAGTCCAATCAGCCCCAGCATTTT
CASSYEESNQPQHF
>TRBJ2-2|NA|TRBV10-3|NA
TGTGCCATCATGGAGGAAGGGTCCGGGGAGCTGTTTTTT
CAIMEEGSGELFF
>TRBJ2-1|NA|TRBV7-2|NA
TGTGCCAGCAGCTCCCGTCAGGGTCGGTACAATGAGCAGTTCTTC
CASSSRQGRYNEQFF
>TRBJ1-2|NA|TRBV19|TRBD1
TGTGCCAGTAGTACATTCGGGACAGGGGGTCATGGCTACACCTTC
CASSTFGTGGHGYTF
>TRBJ1-1|NA|TRBV6-6|NA
TGTGCCAGCCGCCTGAGGAGGGCTTCAGTGAACACTGAAGCTTTCTTT
CASRLRRASVNTEAFF
>TRBJ1-2|NA|TRBV7-9|TRBD1
TGTGCCAGCACCCATACTAGGACAGGGGGCTATGGCTACACCTTC
CASTHTRTGGYGYTF
>TRBJ2-1|NA|TRBV7-3|TRBD2
TGTGCCAGCAGCCACAGCGGGGGGGCCTACAATGAGCAGTTCTTC
CASSHSGGAYNEQFF
>TRBJ1-1|NA|TRBV27|TRBD1
TGTGCCAGCAGTTCACAGGGGGCGCGTAAAGCTTTCTTT
CASSSQGARKAFF
>TRBJ2-1|NA|TRBV5-1|TRBD2
TGCGCCAGCAGCTTGGCCCTAGCGGGAGTGGGCAATGAGCAGTTCTTC
CASSLALAGVGNEQFF
>TRBJ2-7|NA|TRBV19|NA
TGTGCCAGTAGTATACAGGGCGCAGAATCCTACGAGCAGTACTTC
CASSIQGAESYEQYF
>TRBJ2-3|few|TRBV9|NA
TGTGCCAGCAGCGGACGGGACTTACCCACAGATACGCAGTATTTT
CASSGRDLPTDTQYF
>TRBJ2-3|NA|TRBV30|NA
TGTGCCTGGAGACAGAACGGTAGCACAGATACGCAGTATTTT
CAWRQNGSTDTQYF
>TRBJ1-2|few|TRBV7-6|NA
TGTGCCAGCAGCTTGGGGGGGGCGGGGTATGGCTACACCTTC
CASSLGGAGYGYTF
>TRBJ2-5|NA|TRBV7-8|NA
TGTGCCAGCAGCTTATTGGGCAAACATTCCCAAGAGACCCAGTACTTC
CASSLLGKHSQETQYF
>TRBJ1-2|NA|TRBV19|TRBD1
TGTGCCAGCCCCAGGGGGGACGGCCTTTATGGCTACACCTTC
CASPRGDGLYGYTF
>TRBJ2-1|few|TRBV27|NA
TGTGCCAGCAGTTTAAGGCGACAGGTTAGCTCCTACAATGAGCAGTTCTTC
CASSLRRQVSSYNEQFF
>TRBJ1-1|once|TRBV4-1|NA
TGCGCCAGCAGCCAACGGGCCGGGGGCACTGAAGCTTTCTTT
CASSQRAGGTEAFF
>TRBJ2-5|NA|TRBV4-1|TRBD1
TGCGCCAGCAGCCAAGGGGGATGGGGACAGGGAGGAGAGACCCAGTACTTC
CASSQGGWGQGGETQYF
>TRBJ2-2|NA|TRBV11-2|NA
TGTGCCAGCAGCCCTACTACGACCGGGGAGCTGTTTTTT
CASSPTTTGELFF
>TRBJ1-1|NA|TRBV7-8|NA
TGTGCCAGCAGCTCCCCGGAGCGCACTGAAGCTTTCTTT
CASSSPERTEAFF
>TRBJ1-3|NA|TRBV9|TRBD1
TGTGCCAGCAGTCCCGGGACAGGGGTCGGAAACACCATATATTTT
CASSPGTGVGNTIYF
>TRBJ2-3|NA|TRBV7-6|TRBD1
TGTGCCAGCAGCCGCCGGACAGGGGCCTCCACAGATACGCAGTATTTT
CASSRRTGASTDTQYF
>TRBJ2-2|NA|TRBV18|TRBD1
TGTGCCAGCTCACCAGCATACAGGGGCACCGGGGAGCTGTTTTTT
CASSPAYRGTGELFF
>TRBJ1-5|NA|TRBV11-2|NA
TGTGCCAGCAGCTTTTCAGGGTTTGATCAGCCCCAGCATTTT
CASSFSGFDQPQHF
>TRBJ2-5|NA|TRBV28|NA
TGTGCCAGCAGTTTGCTAGGACAGTCAGAGACCCAGTACTTC
CASSLLGQSETQYF
>TRBJ2-7|NA|TRBV28|NA
TGTGCCAGCAGCATTGTCCGGTACGAGCAGTACTTC
CASSIVRYEQYF
>TRBJ2-3|few|TRBV6-4|NA
TGTGCCAGCAGTGACTACCGCGGATATACGCAGTATTTT
CASSDYRGYTQYF
>TRBJ2-4|once|TRBV28|TRBD1
TGTGCCAGCAGTTTAGGACAGGGTGGAAACATTCAGTACTTC
CASSLGQGGNIQYF